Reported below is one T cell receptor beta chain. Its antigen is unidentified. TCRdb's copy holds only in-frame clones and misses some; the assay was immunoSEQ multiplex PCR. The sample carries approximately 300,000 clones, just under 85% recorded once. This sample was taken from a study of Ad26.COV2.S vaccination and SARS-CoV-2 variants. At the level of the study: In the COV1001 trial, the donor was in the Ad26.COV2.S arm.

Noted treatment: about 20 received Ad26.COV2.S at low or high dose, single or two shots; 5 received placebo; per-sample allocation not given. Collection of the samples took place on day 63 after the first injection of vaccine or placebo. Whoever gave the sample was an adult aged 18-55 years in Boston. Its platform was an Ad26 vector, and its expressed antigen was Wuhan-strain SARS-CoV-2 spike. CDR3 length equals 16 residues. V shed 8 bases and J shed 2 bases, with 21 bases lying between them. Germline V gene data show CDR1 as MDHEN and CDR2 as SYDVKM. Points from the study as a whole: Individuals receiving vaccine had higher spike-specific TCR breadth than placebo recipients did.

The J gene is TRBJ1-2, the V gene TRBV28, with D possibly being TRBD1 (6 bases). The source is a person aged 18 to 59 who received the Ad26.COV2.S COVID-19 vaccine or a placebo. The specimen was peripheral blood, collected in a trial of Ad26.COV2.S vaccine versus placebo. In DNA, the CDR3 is TGTGCCAGCGCCTTGGGGGGGCAGATCACCAACTATGGCTACACCTTC. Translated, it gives CASALGGQITNYGYTF.